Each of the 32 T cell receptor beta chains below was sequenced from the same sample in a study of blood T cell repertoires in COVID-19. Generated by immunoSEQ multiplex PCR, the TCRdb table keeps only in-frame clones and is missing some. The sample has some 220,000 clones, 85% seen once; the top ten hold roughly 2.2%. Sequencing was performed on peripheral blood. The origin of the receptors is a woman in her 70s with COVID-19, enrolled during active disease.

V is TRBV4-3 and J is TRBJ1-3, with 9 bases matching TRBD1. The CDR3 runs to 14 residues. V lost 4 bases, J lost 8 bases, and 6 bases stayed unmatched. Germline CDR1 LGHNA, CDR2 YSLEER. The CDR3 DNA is TGCGCCAGCAGCCGAAACAGGGGGCGGGACACCATATATTTT. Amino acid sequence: CASSRNRGRDTIYF.

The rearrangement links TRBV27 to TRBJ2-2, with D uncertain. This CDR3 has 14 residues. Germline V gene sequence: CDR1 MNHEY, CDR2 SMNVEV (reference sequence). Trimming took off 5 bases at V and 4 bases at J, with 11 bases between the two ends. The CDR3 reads CASSPKPGTGELFF. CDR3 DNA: TGTGCCAGCAGTCCAAAACCGGGCACCGGGGAGCTGTTTTTT.

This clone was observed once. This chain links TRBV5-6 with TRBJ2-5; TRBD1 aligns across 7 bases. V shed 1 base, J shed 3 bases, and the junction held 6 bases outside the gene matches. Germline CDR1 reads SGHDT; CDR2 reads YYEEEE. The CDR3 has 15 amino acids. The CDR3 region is CASSLPEGTEETQYF. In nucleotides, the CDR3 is TGTGCCAGCAGCTTGCCGGAAGGGACAGAAGAGACCCAGTACTTC.

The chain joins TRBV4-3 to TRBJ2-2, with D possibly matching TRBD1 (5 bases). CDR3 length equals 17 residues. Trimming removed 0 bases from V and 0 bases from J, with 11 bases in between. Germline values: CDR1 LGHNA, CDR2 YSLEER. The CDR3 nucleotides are TGCGCCAGCAGCCAAGATCCGAAGGGGTCGAACACCGGGGAGCTGTTTTTT. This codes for CASSQDPKGSNTGELFF.

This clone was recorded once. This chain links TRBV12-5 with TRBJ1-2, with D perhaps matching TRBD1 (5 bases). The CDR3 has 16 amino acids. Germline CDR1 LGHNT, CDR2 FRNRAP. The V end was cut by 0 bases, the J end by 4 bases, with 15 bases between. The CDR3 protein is CASGLVMTALTYGYTF. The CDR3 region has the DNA TGTGCTAGTGGTTTGGTAATGACAGCCCTGACCTATGGCTACACCTTC.

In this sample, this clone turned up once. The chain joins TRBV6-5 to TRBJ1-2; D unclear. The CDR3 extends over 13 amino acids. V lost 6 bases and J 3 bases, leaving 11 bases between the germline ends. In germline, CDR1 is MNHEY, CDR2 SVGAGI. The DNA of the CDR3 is TGTGCCAGCAGGCGGCGGGGAGACTATGGCTACACCTTC. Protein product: CASRRRGDYGYTF.

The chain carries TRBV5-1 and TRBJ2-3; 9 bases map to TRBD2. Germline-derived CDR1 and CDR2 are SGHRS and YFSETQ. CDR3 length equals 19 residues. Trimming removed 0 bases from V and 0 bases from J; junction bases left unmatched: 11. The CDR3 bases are TGCGCCAGCAGCTTGGGAGTTAGCGGGAGATTTCCTAGCACAGATACGCAGTATTTT. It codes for CASSLGVSGRFPSTDTQYF.

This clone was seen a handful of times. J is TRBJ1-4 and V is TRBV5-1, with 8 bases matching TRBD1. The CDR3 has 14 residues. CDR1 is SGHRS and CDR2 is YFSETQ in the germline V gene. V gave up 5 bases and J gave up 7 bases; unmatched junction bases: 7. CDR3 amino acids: CASSSDTGGEKLFF. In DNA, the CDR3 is TGCGCCAGCAGTTCGGACACAGGGGGTGAAAAACTGTTTTTT.

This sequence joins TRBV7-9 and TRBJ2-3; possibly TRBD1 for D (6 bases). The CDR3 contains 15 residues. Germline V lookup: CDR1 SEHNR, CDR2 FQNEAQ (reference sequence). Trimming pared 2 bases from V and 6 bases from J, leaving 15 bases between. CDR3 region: CASSLPRSQGDTQYF. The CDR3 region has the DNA TGTGCCAGCAGCTTACCCCGCTCCCAGGGGGATACGCAGTATTTT.

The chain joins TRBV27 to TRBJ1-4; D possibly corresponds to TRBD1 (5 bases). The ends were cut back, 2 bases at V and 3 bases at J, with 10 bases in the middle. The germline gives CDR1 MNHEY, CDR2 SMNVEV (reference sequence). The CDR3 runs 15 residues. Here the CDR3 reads CASSLTWGANEKLFF. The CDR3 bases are TGTGCCAGCAGTTTAACGTGGGGGGCTAATGAAAAACTGTTTTTT.

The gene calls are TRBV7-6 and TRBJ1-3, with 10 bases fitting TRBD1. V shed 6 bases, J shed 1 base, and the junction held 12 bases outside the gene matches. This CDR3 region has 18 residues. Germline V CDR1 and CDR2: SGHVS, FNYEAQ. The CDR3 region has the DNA TGTGCCAGCAGTTTAACACCGACAGGGGGCAGGTCTGGAAACACCATATATTTT. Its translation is CASSLTPTGGRSGNTIYF.

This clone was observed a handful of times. CDR3: CASSQGLRAGGMGYTF. The DNA of the CDR3 is TGCGCCAGCAGCCAAGGGCTAAGGGCAGGGGGTATGGGCTACACCTTC. This sequence joins TRBV4-3 and TRBJ1-2, with TRBD1 matching 7 bases. The CDR3 extends over 16 amino acids. V gave up 1 base and J gave up 8 bases; unmatched junction bases: 13. The germline CDR1 and CDR2 sequences are LGHNA and YSLEER.

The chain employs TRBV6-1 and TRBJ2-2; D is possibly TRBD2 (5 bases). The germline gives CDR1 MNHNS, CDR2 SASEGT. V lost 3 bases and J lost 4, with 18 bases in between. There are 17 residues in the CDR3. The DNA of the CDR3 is TGTGCCAGCAGTGACCAACCGGGCCGGACTTTCACCGGGGAGCTGTTTTTT. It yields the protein CASSDQPGRTFTGELFF.

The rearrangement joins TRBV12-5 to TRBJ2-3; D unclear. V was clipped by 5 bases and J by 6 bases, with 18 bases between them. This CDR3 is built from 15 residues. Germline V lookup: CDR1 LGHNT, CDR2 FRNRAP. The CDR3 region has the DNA TGTGCTAGTGGTCTGGACGAGCCAACGCGGGATACGCAGTATTTT. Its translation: CASGLDEPTRDTQYF.

CDR3 coding DNA: TGTGCCAGCAGTCATATTGTCCGGGACAGGCCTCCTAAAAACATTCAGTACTTC. It yields the protein CASSHIVRDRPPKNIQYF. This chain connects TRBV12-1 to TRBJ2-4; the table's D call TRBD1 went unverified against the DNA. TRBV12-1 has pseudogene status. This CDR3 has 18 amino acids.

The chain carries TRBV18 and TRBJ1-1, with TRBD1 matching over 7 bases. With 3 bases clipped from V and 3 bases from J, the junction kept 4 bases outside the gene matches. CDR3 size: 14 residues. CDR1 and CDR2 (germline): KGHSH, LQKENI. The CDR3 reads CASSPAGGHTEAFF. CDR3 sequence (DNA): TGTGCCAGCTCACCTGCAGGGGGTCACACTGAAGCTTTCTTT.

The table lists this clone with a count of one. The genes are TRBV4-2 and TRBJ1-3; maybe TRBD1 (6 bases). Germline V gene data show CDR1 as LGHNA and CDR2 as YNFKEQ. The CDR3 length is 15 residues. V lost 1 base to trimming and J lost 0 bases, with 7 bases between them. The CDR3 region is CASSQGTDSGNTIYF. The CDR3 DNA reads TGTGCCAGCAGCCAAGGGACAGACTCTGGAAACACCATATATTTT.

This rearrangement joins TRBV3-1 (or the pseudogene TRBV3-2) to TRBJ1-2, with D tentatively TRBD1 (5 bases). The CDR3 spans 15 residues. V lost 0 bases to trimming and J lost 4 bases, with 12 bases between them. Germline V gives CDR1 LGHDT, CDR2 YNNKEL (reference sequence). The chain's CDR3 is CASSQDWGRTYGYTF. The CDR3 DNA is TGTGCCAGCAGCCAAGATTGGGGCAGGACCTATGGCTACACCTTC.

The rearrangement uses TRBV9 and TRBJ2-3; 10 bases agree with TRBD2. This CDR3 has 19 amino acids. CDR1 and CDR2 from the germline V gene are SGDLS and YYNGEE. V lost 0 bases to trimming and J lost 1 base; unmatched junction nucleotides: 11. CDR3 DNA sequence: TGTGCCAGCAGCGTAGCTCTAGCGGGAGACTCGATTGGCACAGATACGCAGTATTTT. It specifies CASSVALAGDSIGTDTQYF.

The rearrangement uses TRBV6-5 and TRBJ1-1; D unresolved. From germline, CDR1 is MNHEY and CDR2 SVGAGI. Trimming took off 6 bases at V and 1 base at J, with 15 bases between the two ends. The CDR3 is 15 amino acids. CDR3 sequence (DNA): TGTGCCAGCAGCCTTCGGGGTGTCACGAACACTGAAGCTTTCTTT. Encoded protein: CASSLRGVTNTEAFF.

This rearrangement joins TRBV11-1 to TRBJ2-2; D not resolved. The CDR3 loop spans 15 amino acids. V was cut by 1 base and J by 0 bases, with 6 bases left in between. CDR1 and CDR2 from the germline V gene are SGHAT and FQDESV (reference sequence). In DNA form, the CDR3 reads TGTGCCAGCAGCTTAGATCCCGCGAACACCGGGGAGCTGTTTTTT. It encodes CASSLDPANTGELFF.

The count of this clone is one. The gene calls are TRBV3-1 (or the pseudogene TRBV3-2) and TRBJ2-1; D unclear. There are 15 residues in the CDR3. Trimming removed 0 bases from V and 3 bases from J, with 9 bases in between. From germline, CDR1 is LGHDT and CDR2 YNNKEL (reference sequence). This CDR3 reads CASSQEWNSYNEQFF. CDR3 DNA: TGTGCCAGCAGCCAAGAGTGGAACAGCTACAATGAGCAGTTCTTC.

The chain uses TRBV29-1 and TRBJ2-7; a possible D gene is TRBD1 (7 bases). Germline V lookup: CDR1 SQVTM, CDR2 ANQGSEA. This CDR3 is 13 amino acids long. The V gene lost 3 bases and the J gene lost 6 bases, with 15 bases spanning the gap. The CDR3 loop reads CSVDFHRGGEQYF. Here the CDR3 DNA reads TGCAGCGTTGACTTTCACAGGGGAGGCGAGCAGTACTTC.

The DNA for the CDR3 is TGCGCCAGCAGCCTCAGGGCGGAACAGGGTCAAACCTTC. The encoded protein is CASSLRAEQGQTF. The chain has TRBV5-1 and TRBJ1-2; the D gene is possibly TRBD1 (6 bases). The CDR3 consists of 13 residues. V was trimmed by 4 bases and J by 14 bases, leaving 21 bases between them. Germline V gene lookup returns CDR1 SGHRS and CDR2 YFSETQ. The variable domain in full, completed from reference TRBV5-1 and TRBJ1-2, reads KAGVTQTPRYLIKTRGQQVTLSCSPISGHRSVSWYQQTPGQGLQFLFEYFSETQRNKGNFPGRFSGRQFSNSRSEMNVSTLELGDSALYLCASSLRAEQGQTFGSGTRLTVV.

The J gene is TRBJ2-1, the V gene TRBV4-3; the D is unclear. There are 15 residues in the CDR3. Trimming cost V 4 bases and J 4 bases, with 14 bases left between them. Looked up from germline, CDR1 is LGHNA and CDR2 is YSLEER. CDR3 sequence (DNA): TGCGCCAGCAGCCGCACCCGAGAACCATACAATGAGCAGTTCTTC. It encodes CASSRTREPYNEQFF.

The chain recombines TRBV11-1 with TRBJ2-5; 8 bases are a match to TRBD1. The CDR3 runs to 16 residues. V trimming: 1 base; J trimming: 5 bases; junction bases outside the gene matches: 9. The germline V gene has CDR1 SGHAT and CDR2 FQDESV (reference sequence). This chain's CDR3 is CASSLGGDRRMETQYF. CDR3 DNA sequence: TGTGCCAGCAGCTTAGGGGGGGACAGGCGGATGGAGACCCAGTACTTC.

In nucleotides, the CDR3 is TGTGCCAGCAGCCAAGTCGCGGCAGACCGGTGGGGCTACACCTTC. Its protein is CASSQVAADRWGYTF. This sequence joins TRBV4-2 and TRBJ1-2; D remains ambiguous. The CDR3 loop spans 15 amino acids. With 1 base removed from V and 8 bases from J, the gap between germline ends came to 17 bases. Germline lookup yields CDR1 LGHNA and CDR2 YNFKEQ.

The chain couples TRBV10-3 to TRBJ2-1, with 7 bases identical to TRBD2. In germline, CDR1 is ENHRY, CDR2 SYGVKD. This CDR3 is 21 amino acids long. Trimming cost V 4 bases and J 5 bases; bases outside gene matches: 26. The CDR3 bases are TGTGCCATCAGTGGGAAGTCGTGGGGTCTTGCTAGCGGAGGGAGGGACAATGAGCAGTTCTTC. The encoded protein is CAISGKSWGLASGGRDNEQFF.

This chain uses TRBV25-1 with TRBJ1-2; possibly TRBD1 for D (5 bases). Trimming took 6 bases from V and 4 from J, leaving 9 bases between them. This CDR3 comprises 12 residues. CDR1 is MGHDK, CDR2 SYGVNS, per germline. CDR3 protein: CASRKDTYGYTF. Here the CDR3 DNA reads TGTGCCAGCAGGAAGGACACCTATGGCTACACCTTC.

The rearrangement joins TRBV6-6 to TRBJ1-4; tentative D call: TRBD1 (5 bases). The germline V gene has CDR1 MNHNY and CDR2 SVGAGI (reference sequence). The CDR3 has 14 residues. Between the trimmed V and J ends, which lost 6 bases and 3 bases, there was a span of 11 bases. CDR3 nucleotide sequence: TGTGCCAGCAGACCAGGGATACCTAATGAAAAACTGTTTTTT. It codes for CASRPGIPNEKLFF.

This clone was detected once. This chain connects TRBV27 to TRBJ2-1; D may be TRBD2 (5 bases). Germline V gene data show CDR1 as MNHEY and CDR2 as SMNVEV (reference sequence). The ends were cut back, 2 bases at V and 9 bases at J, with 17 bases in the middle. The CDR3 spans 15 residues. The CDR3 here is CASSLRLATVGEQFF. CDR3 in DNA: TGTGCCAGCAGTTTAAGGCTAGCCACGGTAGGTGAGCAGTTCTTC.

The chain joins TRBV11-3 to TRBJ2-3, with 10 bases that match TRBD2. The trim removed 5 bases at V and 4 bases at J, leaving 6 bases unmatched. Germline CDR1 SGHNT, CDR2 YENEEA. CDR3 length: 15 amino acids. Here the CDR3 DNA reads TGTGCCAGCAGCCCTGGGACTAGCGCAGCAGATACGCAGTATTTT. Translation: CASSPGTSAADTQYF.